One and the same sample provided the 21 T cell receptor beta chains below, sequenced in a study of siplizumab effects on memory and regulatory T cells. Sequencing was performed with immunoSEQ multiplex PCR; in TCRdb, only in-frame clones are kept and a portion is missing. Seen here are about 50,000 clones, roughly 84% observed once, and the top ten hold less than 0.35%. The specimen sequenced was naive CD8+ T cells sorted from blood. The receptors were sampled from a human donor in good health.

This clone was seen once. The chain couples TRBV9 to TRBJ2-4, with TRBD2 matching over 8 bases. V shed 4 bases and J 5 bases; nucleotides not matched to a gene: 5. CDR1 and CDR2 (germline): SGDLS, YYNGEE. The CDR3 is made up of 14 amino acids. The CDR3 loop reads CASSPGSGENIQYF. In nucleotides, the CDR3 is TGTGCCAGCAGCCCCGGTAGCGGGGAAAACATTCAGTACTTC.

V is TRBV5-6 and J is TRBJ2-7; a possible D gene is TRBD2 (6 bases). Trimming stripped 1 base from V and 7 bases from J, with 12 bases between. CDR3 length: 13 residues. Germline V gene sequence: CDR1 SGHDT, CDR2 YYEEEE. DNA for the CDR3: TGTGCCAGCAGCTTGCGGGAGTTTTGGGAGCAGTACTTC. It translates to CASSLREFWEQYF.

The rearrangement uses TRBV12-5 and TRBJ2-2; possible D gene TRBD1, 6 bases. The V gene lost 3 bases and the J gene lost 0 bases, with 11 bases spanning the gap. The CDR3 spans 16 residues. CDR1 and CDR2 from the germline V gene are LGHNT and FRNRAP. CDR3 in amino acids: CASGFGTYANTGELFF. The CDR3 region has the DNA TGTGCTAGTGGTTTCGGGACATACGCGAACACCGGGGAGCTGTTTTTT.

This clone was counted between two and nine times. The V gene is TRBV4-2, the J gene TRBJ1-1; D is undetermined. This CDR3 is 13 amino acids long. Per germline, CDR1 LGHNA and CDR2 YNFKEQ. V was clipped by 1 base and J by 2 bases, with 5 bases between them. For the CDR3, the DNA is TGTGCCAGCAGCCAAGGGACCAACACTGAAGCTTTCTTT. Residues: CASSQGTNTEAFF.

The chain couples TRBV6-5 to TRBJ2-5; D not certain. The V gene lost 2 bases and the J gene lost 3 bases, with 7 bases spanning the gap. This CDR3 comprises 13 residues. In germline, CDR1 is MNHEY, CDR2 SVGAGI. The CDR3 here is CASSYAAEETQYF. The CDR3 DNA reads as TGTGCCAGCAGTTACGCGGCAGAAGAGACCCAGTACTTC.

The rearrangement uses TRBV7-9 and TRBJ2-7; 9 positions match TRBD1. Unmatched junction bases numbered 4, after V lost 4 bases and J lost 6 bases. This CDR3 contains 13 residues. The V gene's germline CDR1 is SEHNR and CDR2 FQNEAQ (reference sequence). CDR3 nucleotide sequence: TGTGCCAGCAGCTCCAGGACAGGGGCCGAGCAGTACTTC. Its protein is CASSSRTGAEQYF.

The chain employs TRBV27 and TRBJ1-2; no clear D gene. The CDR3 consists of 13 residues. The germline V gene has CDR1 MNHEY and CDR2 SMNVEV (reference sequence). With 2 bases removed from V and 4 bases from J, the gap between germline ends came to 8 bases. The CDR3 loop is CASSLHLGYGYTF. The CDR3 DNA sequence: TGTGCCAGCAGTTTACACCTGGGCTATGGCTACACCTTC.

The CDR3 loop reads CASSSDRSSYEQYF. CDR3 nucleotides: TGTGCCAGCTCATCGGACAGGAGCTCCTACGAGCAGTACTTC. This sequence joins TRBV18 and TRBJ2-7; 7 bases fit TRBD1. V lost 5 bases, J lost 0 bases, and 4 bases stayed unmatched. Germline CDR1 is KGHSH and CDR2 is LQKENI. The CDR3 has 14 amino acids.

The rearrangement uses TRBV7-9 and TRBJ2-2; D is unresolved. This CDR3 contains 15 residues. Trimming shortened V by 7 bases and J by 2 bases, and 14 bases separated the two germline ends. The germline CDR1 and CDR2 sequences are SEHNR and FQNEAQ (reference sequence). CDR3 in DNA: TGTGCCAGCACCAGCAGTGGCCATAACACCGGGGAGCTGTTTTTT. Protein sequence: CASTSSGHNTGELFF.

The chain links TRBV4-1 to TRBJ2-7, with a possible D match to TRBD2 (5 bases). There are 13 residues in the CDR3. Germline-derived CDR1 and CDR2 are MGHRA and YSYEKL. V was clipped by 3 bases and J by 3 bases, with 9 bases between them. In DNA, the CDR3 is TGCGCCAGCAGCCAGGAGGACCACTACGAGCAGTACTTC. It is translated as CASSQEDHYEQYF.

The CDR3 DNA follows: TGCGCCAGCAGCGGAGGCGGACTGGGGATGAACACTGAAGCTTTCTTT. Protein sequence: CASSGGGLGMNTEAFF. This rearrangement joins TRBV5-1 to TRBJ1-1; D is unresolved. Trimming left V 4 bases short and J 0 bases short, with 16 bases between. The CDR3 length is 16 residues. Germline-derived CDR1 and CDR2 are SGHRS and YFSETQ.

The rearrangement links TRBV6-5 to TRBJ1-1; a weak D match, TRBD1 (6 bases). Trimming cost V 0 bases and J 3 bases, with 11 bases left between them. The CDR3 loop spans 15 amino acids. The germline gives CDR1 MNHEY, CDR2 SVGAGI. The CDR3 spells CASSYSWAGDTEAFF. The DNA of the CDR3 is TGTGCCAGCAGTTACTCATGGGCAGGGGACACTGAAGCTTTCTTT.

The rearrangement links TRBV19 to TRBJ2-7; D ambiguous. Germline loops: CDR1 LNHDA, CDR2 SQIVND (reference sequence). This CDR3 spans 11 amino acids. The V end lost 3 bases, the J end lost 11 bases, and 11 bases lay between the germline ends. The DNA for the CDR3 is TGTGCCAGTAGTATCGGGCTAACGAAGTACTTC. It encodes CASSIGLTKYF.

The chain is built from TRBV9 and TRBJ2-3; no clear D. CDR3 size: 15 residues. Germline assignment: CDR1 SGDLS and CDR2 YYNGEE. With 0 bases removed from V and 2 bases from J, the gap between germline ends came to 10 bases. The CDR3 region has the DNA TGTGCCAGCAGCGTAGTAGTGGGTTTCACAGATACGCAGTATTTT. This codes for CASSVVVGFTDTQYF.

The chain uses TRBV7-2 and TRBJ2-7; D unclear. Per the germline V gene, CDR1 is SGHTA and CDR2 is FQGNSA. V dropped 7 bases and J dropped 1 base, with 11 bases sitting between them. The CDR3 has 13 amino acids. This chain's CDR3 is CASKTPGSYEQYF. CDR3 DNA: TGTGCCAGCAAGACCCCCGGATCCTACGAGCAGTACTTC.

The chain carries TRBV11-3 and TRBJ2-2; D perhaps matches TRBD2 (7 bases). The CDR3 spans 16 residues. With 5 bases removed from V and 3 bases from J, the gap between germline ends came to 16 bases. Germline V gene sequence: CDR1 SGHNT, CDR2 YENEEA. This CDR3 is CASSTFGGRDTGELFF. CDR3 DNA sequence: TGTGCCAGCAGCACCTTCGGGGGGCGCGACACCGGGGAGCTGTTTTTT.

V is TRBV10-1 and J is TRBJ2-3; D may be TRBD1 (5 bases). Trimming took off 3 bases at V and 2 bases at J, with 15 bases between the two ends. The CDR3 runs 16 residues. Germline V lookup: CDR1 WNHNN, CDR2 SYGVQD (reference sequence). Written as DNA, the CDR3 is TGCGCCAGCAGTGACTTCTTCAGGGAACCCACAGATACGCAGTATTTT. Amino acid sequence: CASSDFFREPTDTQYF.

CDR3 residues: CASSSLGTSGTDTQYF. In DNA, the CDR3 is TGTGCCAGCAGCAGTCTCGGGACTAGCGGGACAGATACGCAGTATTTT. V is TRBV7-3 and J is TRBJ2-3; 12 nucleotides line up with TRBD2. J was trimmed by 3 bases and V by 5 bases; bases with no gene match: 6. The germline CDR1 and CDR2 sequences are SGHTA and FQGTGA. This CDR3 has 16 amino acids.

V usage is TRBV6-1 and J usage is TRBJ2-7, with TRBD2 matching over 11 bases. V lost 1 base, J lost 5 bases, and 4 bases stayed unmatched. Per the germline V gene, CDR1 is MNHNS and CDR2 is SASEGT. This CDR3 is 15 amino acids long. As DNA, the CDR3 is TGTGCCAGCAGTGAAGTGGGTAGCGGGGGGGACGAGCAGTACTTC. Protein sequence: CASSEVGSGGDEQYF.

This rearrangement joins TRBV27 to TRBJ2-7, with D perhaps matching TRBD1 or TRBD2 (5 bases each). The V gene lost 2 bases and the J gene lost 2 bases, with 10 bases spanning the gap. The CDR3 covers 14 residues. Germline V CDR1 and CDR2: MNHEY, SMNVEV (reference sequence). The CDR3 here is CASSLGTLTYEQYF. The CDR3 DNA sequence: TGTGCCAGCAGTTTAGGGACCCTCACCTACGAGCAGTACTTC.

The chain uses TRBV6-7 and TRBJ2-2; 13 nucleotides agree with TRBD2. TRBV6-7 carries the ORF label, with uncertain function. The junction had 6 bases not matched to a gene; V was cut back by 2 bases and J by 0 bases. The CDR3 is made up of 19 amino acids. CDR3 sequence (DNA): TGTGCCAGCAGTTACATGGGACTAGCGGGGCCTACGAACACCGGGGAGCTGTTTTTT. It is translated as CASSYMGLAGPTNTGELFF.